The clone carrying this T cell receptor (beta chain) was seen a few times. Under the authors' procedure: Amplification of reference gene primers was used by the study to estimate nucleated cell counts. This table comes from immunoSEQ multiplex PCR, and its TCRdb copy is limited to in-frame clones, with some not included. D and trimming come from the DNA, and the V and J calls and clone size come from that table. Among some 160,000 clones listed, roughly 84% were seen once. Per germline, CDR1 SGHRS and CDR2 YFSETQ. With 5 bases clipped from V and 6 bases from J, the junction kept 11 bases outside the gene matches. This CDR3 region has 15 residues. This sample was included in a study of blood T cell repertoires in COVID-19. On the study more broadly: The United States, Italy and Spain were the sources of the acute and convalescent COVID-19 samples. T cells, B-cell-depleted T cells, or PBMCs supplied cDNA or gDNA.

The sample taken for sequencing was peripheral blood. The rearrangement joins TRBV5-1 to TRBJ2-1; 7 bases agree with TRBD2. The receptor's source is a human donor in a cohort sampled during active COVID-19. DNA for the CDR3: TGCGCCAGCAGTCCCGGGACTATTGGGATCAATGAGCAGTTCTTC. This sequence encodes CASSPGTIGINEQFF.